The sequence of this T cell receptor (beta chain) was determined in a study of blood T cell repertoires in COVID-19. CDR1 and CDR2 from the germline V gene are PRHDT and FYEKMQ (reference sequence). The CDR3 is made up of 18 amino acids. V dropped 3 bases and J dropped 0; count of bases not matched to a gene: 11. The table came from immunoSEQ multiplex PCR; TCRdb's copy has only in-frame clones and leaves some out. The data hold about 150,000 clones, with 80% to 90% observed a single time. The receptor comes from a woman aged 40 to 49 with acute or convalescent COVID-19. The specimen sequenced was peripheral blood. This chain connects TRBV13 to TRBJ2-4; 7 bases fit TRBD2. The CDR3 nucleotides are TGTGCCAGCAGCTTGACTAGCCAAACTTACCTAGCCAAAAACATTCAGTACTTC. Encoded protein: CASSLTSQTYLAKNIQYF.